This TCR beta chain was recorded in a study of blood T cell repertoires in COVID-19. Study overall: Specimens from acute and convalescent COVID-19 originated in the United States, Italy and Spain. PBMCs, B-cell-depleted T cells, or T cells were the source of the cDNA or gDNA that made up the material.

Source study methods: Estimation of nucleated cell counts relied on the amplification of reference gene primers. The table came from immunoSEQ multiplex PCR; TCRdb's copy has only in-frame clones and leaves some out. The DNA gave D and trimming, while V, J and clone size come from that table. Of about 83,000 clones listed, 86% are singletons. V gave up 4 bases and J gave up 0 bases, with 16 bases separating them. Germline V CDR1 and CDR2: MDHEN, SYDVKM. CDR3 length: 16 residues. This chain joins TRBV28 and TRBJ2-7, with a possible D match to TRBD2 (5 bases). Input material: peripheral blood. The clonotype comes from a man between 50 and 59 years old with active COVID-19. Written as DNA, the CDR3 is TGTGCCAGCAGTTCCCTCTGGACTCTAAGCTCCTACGAGCAGTACTTC. This codes for CASSSLWTLSSYEQYF.